A single sample gave rise to the 18 T cell receptor beta chains below, sequenced in a study of human thymus T cells. Sequenced by immunoSEQ multiplex PCR; TCRdb stores in-frame clones only, minus some. The table lists around 130,000 clones, about 95% of them singletons. Thymus pieces cut out during corrective heart surgery were the tissue that was used. What was sequenced was thymus tissue. These receptors were obtained from a boy under three years old with a congenital heart defect but otherwise immunologically healthy.

This chain joins TRBV7-2 and TRBJ2-2; 9 nucleotides line up with TRBD1. J lost 5 bases, V lost 3 bases, and 7 bases had no gene match. In germline, CDR1 is SGHTA, CDR2 FQGNSA. This CDR3 region has 16 residues. CDR3 nucleotide sequence: TGTGCCAGCAGCTTCGCGACAGGGGGAAGGACCGGGGAGCTGTTTTTT. It codes for CASSFATGGRTGELFF.

This clone appeared a single time. CDR3 coding DNA: TGTGCCAGCATAATAGGTGGGAACACTGAAGCTTTCTTT. The encoded protein is CASIIGGNTEAFF. This chain links TRBV6-6 with TRBJ1-1; no definite D call. CDR1 is MNHNY and CDR2 is SVGAGI in the germline V gene (reference sequence). V lost 7 bases and J lost 1, with 10 bases in between. The CDR3 loop spans 13 amino acids.

The chain couples TRBV5-6 to TRBJ1-2, with TRBD1 matching over 7 bases. The CDR3 length is 16 residues. CDR1 is SGHDT, CDR2 YYEEEE, per germline. Trimming at V came to 6 bases and at J to 3 bases, leaving 14 bases not matched to a gene. The CDR3 DNA is TGTGCCAGCAACACCCCAGGGGGAAGGCGAGACTATGGCTACACCTTC. This translates into CASNTPGGRRDYGYTF.

CDR3 loop: CASRQAPGESAGYTF. The CDR3 region has the DNA TGTGCCAGCAGACAGGCCCCCGGGGAAAGTGCTGGCTACACCTTC. The chain combines TRBV6-4 with TRBJ1-2; a possible D gene is TRBD1 (5 bases). Germline CDR1 reads MRHNA; CDR2 reads SNTAGT. CDR3 length equals 15 residues. V was clipped by 6 bases and J by 7 bases, with 21 bases between them.

CDR3 DNA sequence: TGTGCCAGCAGCTTGGGTCTACCGGGTACTAGCGGGAGGGGAGATACGCAGTATTTT. Residues: CASSLGLPGTSGRGDTQYF. The rearrangement uses TRBV5-4 and TRBJ2-3, with TRBD2 matching over 13 bases. Germline CDR1 reads SGHNT; CDR2 reads YYREEE (reference sequence). The CDR3 runs to 19 residues. V shed 0 bases and J 5 bases; nucleotides not matched to a gene: 12.

This clone was detected once. This sequence joins TRBV6-5 and TRBJ1-1, with a tentative D call TRBD1 (5 bases). This CDR3 has 15 amino acids. Trimming took off 2 bases at V and 2 bases at J, with 12 bases between the two ends. Germline CDR1 and CDR2: MNHEY and SVGAGI. CDR3 nucleotides: TGTGCCAGCAGTTACGAGGGACCCGCAAACACTGAAGCTTTCTTT. Its translation is CASSYEGPANTEAFF.

The chain uses TRBV15 and TRBJ2-7; TRBD2 aligns across 8 bases. CDR3 length: 15 residues. Germline CDR1 LNHNV, CDR2 YYDKDF (reference sequence). Trimming took 0 bases from V and 5 from J; bases not matched to a gene: 6. CDR3 in DNA: TGTGCCACCAGCAGAGATCTCGGGGGGGGAGACGAGCAGTACTTC. Translated, it gives CATSRDLGGGDEQYF.

CDR3 loop: CASSSRGLQYF. The DNA of the CDR3 is TGTGCCAGCAGCTCAAGGGGGCTCCAGTACTTC. V is TRBV5-6 and J is TRBJ2-5; TRBD1 matches at 7 bases. This CDR3 is 11 amino acids long. With 3 bases clipped from V and 10 bases from J, the junction kept 3 bases outside the gene matches. The germline V gene encodes CDR1 SGHDT and CDR2 YYEEEE.

CDR3 region: CASRGSDSPLHF. CDR3 nucleotides: TGTGCCAGCAGGGGGTCGGATTCACCCCTCCACTTT. V is TRBV25-1 and J is TRBJ1-6; D not certain. The CDR3 covers 12 residues. V lost 6 bases and J lost 8, with 8 bases in between. From germline, CDR1 is MGHDK and CDR2 SYGVNS.

V is TRBV5-8 and J is TRBJ1-6, with a weak D call TRBD1 (6 bases). The germline CDR1 and CDR2 sequences are SGHTS and YDEGEE. V lost 5 bases, J lost 4 bases, and 16 bases lay in between. CDR3 length: 16 amino acids. CDR3 sequence: CASSSPTGTYNSPLHF. CDR3 sequence (DNA): TGTGCCAGCAGTTCTCCGACAGGAACGTATAATTCACCCCTCCACTTT.

This chain uses TRBV11-2 with TRBJ1-3; 9 bases agree with TRBD1. Looked up from germline, CDR1 is SGHAT and CDR2 is FQNNGV. V lost 1 base and J lost 8; bases outside the gene matches: 9. The CDR3 has 16 amino acids. This chain's CDR3 is CASSLGTGQGEDTIYF. The CDR3 DNA is TGTGCCAGCAGCTTAGGTACGGGACAGGGAGAGGACACCATATATTTT.

This rearrangement joins TRBV5-1 to TRBJ1-2, with D unclear. V shed 1 base and J shed 6 bases, with 10 bases lying between them. This CDR3 has 13 amino acids. CDR1 is SGHRS and CDR2 is YFSETQ in the germline V gene. The CDR3 here is CASSLRAGDGYTF. CDR3 in DNA: TGCGCCAGCAGCTTGAGGGCGGGAGATGGCTACACCTTC. The complete variable domain, with remaining parts taken from reference TRBV5-1 and TRBJ1-2, reads KAGVTQTPRYLIKTRGQQVTLSCSPISGHRSVSWYQQTPGQGLQFLFEYFSETQRNKGNFPGRFSGRQFSNSRSEMNVSTLELGDSALYLCASSLRAGDGYTFGSGTRLTVV.

This chain uses TRBV4-2 with TRBJ2-7; either TRBD1 or TRBD2 may fit D (6 bases each). Trimming stripped 6 bases from V and 1 base from J, with 19 bases between. The CDR3 is 16 amino acids. Germline CDR1 LGHNA, CDR2 YNFKEQ. The DNA of the CDR3 is TGTGCCAGCAGTACAGTCCCACAGGGACTTTCCTACGAGCAGTACTTC. Its translation: CASSTVPQGLSYEQYF.

The chain carries TRBV7-8 and TRBJ1-1; TRBD1 might be the D (5 bases). This CDR3 has 11 amino acids. The ends were cut back, 6 bases at V and 6 bases at J, with 8 bases in the middle. Germline V gene sequence: CDR1 SGHVS, CDR2 FQNEAQ. DNA for the CDR3: TGTGCCAGCAGTAAAGGGGCTGAAGCTTTCTTT. Protein sequence: CASSKGAEAFF.

This clone came up once. This sequence joins TRBV11-3 and TRBJ2-2; the match to TRBD1 covers 7 bases. The CDR3 covers 15 residues. Germline V lookup: CDR1 SGHNT, CDR2 YENEEA. V shed 5 bases, J shed 3 bases, and the junction held 6 bases outside the gene matches. The CDR3 region is CASSLQGTDTGELFF. The CDR3 coding sequence is TGTGCCAGCAGCCTACAGGGGACGGACACCGGGGAGCTGTTTTTT.

The chain recombines TRBV6-1 with TRBJ2-5; D is uncertain. CDR1 is MNHNS, CDR2 SASEGT, per germline. There are 13 residues in the CDR3. The V end was cut by 1 base, the J end by 1 base, with 4 bases between. The CDR3 reads CASSEGGQETQYF. In DNA, the CDR3 is TGTGCCAGCAGTGAAGGCGGCCAAGAGACCCAGTACTTC.

This rearrangement joins TRBV5-1 to TRBJ2-1, with 10 bases aligning to TRBD1. CDR3 length equals 14 residues. J gave up 6 bases and V 4 bases, and 4 bases lay outside the gene matches. In germline, CDR1 is SGHRS, CDR2 YFSETQ. The CDR3 DNA sequence: TGCGCCAGCAGCCTCTGGACAGGGGGCAATGAGCAGTTCTTC. Protein product: CASSLWTGGNEQFF.

The CDR3 region is CASSADRKNTEAFF. DNA of the CDR3: TGTGCCAGCAGCGCGGACAGGAAGAACACTGAAGCTTTCTTT. The chain carries TRBV11-3 and TRBJ1-1, with 7 nucleotides matching TRBD1. The CDR3 consists of 14 residues. Looked up from germline, CDR1 is SGHNT and CDR2 is YENEEA. The junction had 4 bases not matched to a gene; V was cut back by 5 bases and J by 1 base.